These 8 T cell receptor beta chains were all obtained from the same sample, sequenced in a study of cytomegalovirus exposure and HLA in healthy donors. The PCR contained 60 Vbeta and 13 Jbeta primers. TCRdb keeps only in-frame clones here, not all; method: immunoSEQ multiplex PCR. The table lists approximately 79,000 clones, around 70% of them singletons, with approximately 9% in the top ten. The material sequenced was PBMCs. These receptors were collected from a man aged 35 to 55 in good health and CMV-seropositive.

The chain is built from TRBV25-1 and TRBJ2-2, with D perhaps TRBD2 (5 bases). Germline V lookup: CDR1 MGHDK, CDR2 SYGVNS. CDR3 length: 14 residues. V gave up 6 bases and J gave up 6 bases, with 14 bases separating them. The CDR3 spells CASRGDGFPGELFF. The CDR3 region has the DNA TGTGCCAGCAGGGGAGACGGTTTCCCCGGGGAGCTGTTTTTT.

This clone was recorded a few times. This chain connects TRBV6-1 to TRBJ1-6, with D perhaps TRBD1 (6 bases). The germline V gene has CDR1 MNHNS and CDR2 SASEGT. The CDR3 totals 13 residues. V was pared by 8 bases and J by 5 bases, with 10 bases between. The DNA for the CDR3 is TGTGCCAGCTCGGGGACAAATAATTCACCCCTCCACTTT. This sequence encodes CASSGTNNSPLHF.

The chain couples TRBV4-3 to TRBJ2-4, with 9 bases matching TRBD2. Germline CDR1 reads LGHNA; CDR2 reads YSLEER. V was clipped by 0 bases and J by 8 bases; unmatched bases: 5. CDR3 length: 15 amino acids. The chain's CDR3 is CASSQDRAGGYIQYF. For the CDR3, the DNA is TGCGCCAGCAGCCAAGATCGAGCGGGGGGTTACATTCAGTACTTC.

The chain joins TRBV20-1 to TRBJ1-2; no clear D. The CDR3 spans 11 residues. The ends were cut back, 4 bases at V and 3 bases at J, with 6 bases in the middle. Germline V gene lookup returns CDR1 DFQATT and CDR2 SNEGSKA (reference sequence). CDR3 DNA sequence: TGCAGTGCTATCCCCTACTATGGCTACACCTTC. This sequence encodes CSAIPYYGYTF.

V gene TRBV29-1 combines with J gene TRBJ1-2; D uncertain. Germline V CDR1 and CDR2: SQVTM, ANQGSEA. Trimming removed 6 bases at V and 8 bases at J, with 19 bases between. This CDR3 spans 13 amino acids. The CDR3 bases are TGCAGCGTGACTATCAGGACGTTCGAAGGCTACACCTTC. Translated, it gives CSVTIRTFEGYTF.

The CDR3 nucleotides are TGCGCCAGCAGCCAAGATATAAGGGACAGGGTTATGTACGAGCAGTACTTC. Residues: CASSQDIRDRVMYEQYF. V gene TRBV4-3 combines with J gene TRBJ2-7; 9 bases are shared with TRBD1. Germline V CDR1 and CDR2: LGHNA, YSLEER. The junction had 10 bases not matched to a gene; V was cut back by 0 bases and J by 4 bases. The CDR3 spans 17 residues.

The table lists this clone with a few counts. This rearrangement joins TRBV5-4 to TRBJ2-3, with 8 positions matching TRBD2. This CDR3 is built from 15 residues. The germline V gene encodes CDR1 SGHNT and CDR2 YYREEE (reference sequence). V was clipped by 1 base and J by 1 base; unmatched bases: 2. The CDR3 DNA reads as TGTGCCAGCAGCTTGCGAGCGGGGGGCACAGATACGCAGTATTTT. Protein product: CASSLRAGGTDTQYF.

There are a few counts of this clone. CDR3 region: CASSLTPHTGELFF. The CDR3 DNA sequence: TGTGCCAGCAGCTTAACTCCCCACACCGGGGAGCTGTTTTTT. The gene calls are TRBV11-3 and TRBJ2-2, with D unresolved. The CDR3 is 14 amino acids. The germline gives CDR1 SGHNT, CDR2 YENEEA. The V end lost 2 bases, the J end lost 3 bases, and 7 bases lay between the germline ends.